This T cell receptor (beta chain) stems from a study of blood T cell repertoires in COVID-19 (dated by TCRdb to the early 2020s). In terms of the full investigation: Samples covering the acute and convalescent phases of COVID-19 were provided by collaborators in the United States, Italy and Spain. The repertoires were released in a freely available public database intended as a resource for research on the immune response to SARS-CoV-2. The samples were drawn from two sources: the first 160 participants of the ongoing ImmuneRACE study, and 1,000 to 1,500 subjects contributed by 6 global collaborators. Where available, HLA class I and class II types were taken from metadata supplied by the sample provider and were not determined by assay-based typing. The prospective study material was composed of cDNA or gDNA derived from T cells, B-cell-depleted T cells, or PBMCs. The dataset comprised deeply sampled blood TCRbeta repertoires from subjects exposed to, actively infected with, or recovered from COVID-19. Nearly every sample came with metadata listing a de-identified subject ID, COVID-19 status, age in years and sex. Study-level results and caveats: The quantity of clinical and demographic metadata differed by source and by participant and was supplied without curation.

At one collaborating source in Seattle, patients were enrolled during active infection and were followed longitudinally through the course of disease. Each collaborating institution followed its own protocols to collect whole blood in K2EDTA tubes. For TCRbeta analysis, collaborators shipped samples as frozen whole blood, isolated PBMCs, or DNA extracted from either of those sample types. This clone has a single count. The antigen it binds to is not known. There are no base qualities to consult, and no much larger clone falls within one base. TCRbeta CDR3 regions were amplified from genomic DNA using the immunoSEQ Assay, a bias-controlled multiplex PCR. Turning to the authors' computational methods: Nucleated cell counts per sample were estimated from amplification of reference gene primers within the assay. To quantify the absolute abundance of each unique TCRbeta CDR3 rearrangement, sequence reads were collapsed and filtered. For each sample, productive Simpson clonality was calculated by taking the square root of Simpson's diversity index across productive rearrangements. TCRdb provides this immuneACCESS table in a form limited to in-frame rearrangements. Some clones are lacking; in checked studies, under half of them reflect an unresolved V gene, and why the rest are absent is not known. D and trimming come from the DNA, and the V and J calls and clone size come from that table. Counted in this sample were about 120,000 clones; around 87% of them appeared once. Roughly 4% of the sample belongs to the ten largest clones.

The V end gives up 2 bases and the J end 3 bases, leaving 1 base in the junction not matched to a gene. CDR1 and CDR2 are read off the germline V gene as LGHNA and YSLEER. Taken from cysteine to phenylalanine, the CDR3 has 14 residues. Just the 42-base CDR3 DNA is kept, in frame starting at base 1. The source is a woman aged 60-75 years with COVID-19, enrolled during active disease. The source material was peripheral blood. The rearranged segments are TRBV4-3 and TRBJ2-7; TRBD1 fits 10 bases in the junction. The sequence in DNA is TGCGCCAGCAGCCAAAGGGACAGGGGCTACGAGCAGTACTTC. This gives the protein CASSQRDRGYEQYF.